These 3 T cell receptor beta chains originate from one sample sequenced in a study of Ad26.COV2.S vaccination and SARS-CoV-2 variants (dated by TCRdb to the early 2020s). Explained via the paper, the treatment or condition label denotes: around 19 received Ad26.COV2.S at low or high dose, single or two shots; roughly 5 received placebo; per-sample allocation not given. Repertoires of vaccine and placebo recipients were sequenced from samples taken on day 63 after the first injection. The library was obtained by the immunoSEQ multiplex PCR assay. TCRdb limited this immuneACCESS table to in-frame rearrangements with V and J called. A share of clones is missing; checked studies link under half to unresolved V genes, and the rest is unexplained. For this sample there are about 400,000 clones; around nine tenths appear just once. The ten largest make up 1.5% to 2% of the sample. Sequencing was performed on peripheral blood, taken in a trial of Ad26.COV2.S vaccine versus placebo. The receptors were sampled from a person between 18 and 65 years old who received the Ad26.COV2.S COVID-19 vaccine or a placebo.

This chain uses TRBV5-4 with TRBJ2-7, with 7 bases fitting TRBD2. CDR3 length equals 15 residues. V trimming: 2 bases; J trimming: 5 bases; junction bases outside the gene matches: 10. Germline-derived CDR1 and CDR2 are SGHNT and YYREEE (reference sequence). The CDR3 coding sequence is TGTGCCAGCAGCTTCCAGGGCGGGGGTTGGGACGAGCAGTACTTC. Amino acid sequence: CASSFQGGGWDEQYF.

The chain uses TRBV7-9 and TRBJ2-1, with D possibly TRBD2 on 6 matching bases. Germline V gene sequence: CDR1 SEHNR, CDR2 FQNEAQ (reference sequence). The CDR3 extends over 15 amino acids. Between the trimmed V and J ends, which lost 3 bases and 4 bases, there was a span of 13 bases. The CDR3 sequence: CASSLSLAAYNEQFF. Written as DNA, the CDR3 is TGTGCCAGCAGCTTGTCGTTAGCGGCTTACAATGAGCAGTTCTTC.

As DNA, the CDR3 is TGTGCCAGTGTAAGGGGCCGAAATCAGCCCCAGCATTTT. This gives the protein CASVRGRNQPQHF. The chain employs TRBV6-5 and TRBJ1-5, with D perhaps matching TRBD1 (5 bases). In germline, CDR1 is MNHEY, CDR2 SVGAGI. V was trimmed by 9 bases and J by 4 bases, leaving 13 bases between them. CDR3 length: 13 amino acids.